This T cell receptor (beta chain) is drawn from a study of control samples from healthy donors and cancer patients. Profiled with immunoSEQ multiplex PCR; TCRdb holds only in-frame clones, not every one. This table has around 80,000 clones, 91% appearing once. Germline-derived CDR1 and CDR2 are SEHNR and FQNEAQ (reference sequence). The CDR3 totals 14 residues. V was pared by 1 base and J by 5 bases, with 11 bases between. The clonotype originates from a man in his fifties in good health. Sequenced material: blood. This rearrangement joins TRBV7-9 to TRBJ2-5, with D unclear. The CDR3 here is CASSLVGLGETQYF. The DNA of the CDR3 is TGTGCCAGCAGCTTAGTAGGCCTTGGGGAGACCCAGTACTTC. The full variable domain, its missing parts supplied by reference TRBV7-9 and TRBJ2-5, is DTGVSQNPRHKITKRGQNVTFRCDPISEHNRLYWYRQTLGQGPEFLTYFQNEAQLEKSRLLSDRFSAERPKGSFSTLEIQRTEQGDSAMYLCASSLVGLGETQYFGPGTRLLVL.